These 11 T cell receptor beta chains were sequenced from one sample in a study of blood T cells in healthy people across ages. A second about 7 to 11 cycle PCR used barcoded and J-beta primers. MiXCR was run by TCRdb on the 5' RACE reads, yielding one entry per CDR3 protein. The table has around 940,000 distinct CDR3 sequences, around 54% seen once. The sequencing sample was made of blood. These receptors were collected from a woman aged 55-69 years in good health.

V usage is TRBV29-1 and J usage is TRBJ1-1; 8 positions agree with TRBD1. CDR1 is SQVTM, CDR2 ANQGSEA, per germline. The CDR3 runs to 13 residues. J was trimmed by 3 bases and V by 6 bases; bases with no gene match: 6. CDR3 DNA: TGCAGCGTGGTAGACAGGGGTGACACTGAAGCTTTCTTT. This translates into CSVVDRGDTEAFF.

This clonotype appeared a few times. The chain recombines TRBV4-3 with TRBJ2-1; 9 nucleotides agree with TRBD2. The V gene's germline CDR1 is LGHNA and CDR2 YSLEER. The CDR3 totals 19 residues. The ends lost 0 bases at V and 4 bases at J; junction bases unmatched: 13. Here the CDR3 DNA reads TGCGCCAGCAGCCAAGATTTAATTTCGGCGGGAGGGCCTTACAATGAGCAGTTCTTC. Protein: CASSQDLISAGGPYNEQFF.

The chain couples TRBV7-9 to TRBJ2-7; D is perhaps TRBD1 or TRBD2 (5 bases each). V was shortened by 3 bases and J by 2 bases, with 11 bases between the two germline ends. CDR1 and CDR2 (germline): SEHNR, FQNEAQ (reference sequence). The CDR3 is 14 residues long. The CDR3 sequence is CASSLPGRAYEQYF. The CDR3 DNA reads as TGTGCCAGCAGCTTGCCAGGGCGGGCCTACGAGCAGTACTTC. Supplemented by reference TRBV7-9 and TRBJ2-7, the full variable domain reads DTGVSQNPRHKITKRGQNVTFRCDPISEHNRLYWYRQTLGQGPEFLTYFQNEAQLEKSRLLSDRFSAERPKGSFSTLEIQRTEQGDSAMYLCASSLPGRAYEQYFGPGTRLTVT.

This chain links TRBV3-1 with TRBJ2-7, with 8 bases fitting TRBD2. The J segment lost 1 base and the V segment lost 3 bases, leaving 8 bases of the junction unmatched. CDR3 length: 16 amino acids. Germline V lookup: CDR1 LGHDT, CDR2 YNNKEL (reference sequence). The CDR3 DNA follows: TGTGCCAGCAGCCACATTAGCGGGAAGGGTTCCTACGAGCAGTACTTC. Translated, it gives CASSHISGKGSYEQYF.

This clonotype was seen a handful of times. The chain carries TRBV5-1 and TRBJ2-1; 8 bases match TRBD2. The V gene's germline CDR1 is SGHRS and CDR2 YFSETQ. This CDR3 region has 16 residues. Trimming at V came to 3 bases and at J to 7 bases, leaving 12 bases not matched to a gene. This chain's CDR3 is CASSWTTSGEGNEQFF. For the CDR3, the DNA is TGCGCCAGCAGCTGGACTACTAGCGGAGAGGGGAATGAGCAGTTCTTC.

The chain is built from TRBV20-1 and TRBJ2-7, with D tentatively TRBD1 or TRBD2 (5 bases each). The CDR3 has 12 residues. The germline V gene encodes CDR1 DFQATT and CDR2 SNEGSKA (reference sequence). Trimming removed 8 bases at V and 8 bases at J, with 19 bases between. The CDR3 nucleotides are TGCAGTCCCGGGACCGCCCAAGATCAGCAGTACTTC. Translating gives CSPGTAQDQQYF.

Only a few counts were recorded for this clonotype. This rearrangement joins TRBV14 to TRBJ1-5, with 9 bases fitting TRBD1. With 4 bases clipped from V and 2 bases from J, the junction kept 15 bases outside the gene matches. The CDR3 is 19 residues long. The germline V gene encodes CDR1 SGHDN and CDR2 FVKESK. CDR3 region: CASSLRAETGGFCNQPQHF. DNA of the CDR3: TGTGCCAGCAGCCTCCGGGCCGAGACAGGGGGATTTTGCAATCAGCCCCAGCATTTT. Full variable domain (rest looked up from reference TRBV14 and TRBJ1-5): EAGVTQFPSHSVIEKGQTVTLRCDPISGHDNLYWYRRVMGKEIKFLLHFVKESKQDESGMPNNRFLAERTGGTYSTLKVQPAELEDSGVYFCASSLRAETGGFCNQPQHFGDGTRLSIL.

J is TRBJ1-2 and V is TRBV6-1, with 8 bases matching TRBD1. The CDR3 is made up of 15 amino acids. Germline V gives CDR1 MNHNS, CDR2 SASEGT. The junction had 9 bases not matched to a gene; V was cut back by 5 bases and J by 4 bases. The CDR3 is CASSSRGQGSYGYTF. The CDR3 DNA is TGTGCCAGCAGTTCCCGCGGACAGGGATCCTATGGCTACACCTTC.

The chain employs TRBV4-2 and TRBJ2-1; tentatively, D is TRBD2 (6 bases). Trimming stripped 2 bases from V and 10 bases from J, with 18 bases between. The germline gives CDR1 LGHNA, CDR2 YNFKEQ. This CDR3 contains 15 residues. The CDR3 reads CASSQPRVIAEEQFF. The DNA for the CDR3 is TGTGCCAGCAGCCAACCGAGGGTCATAGCGGAAGAGCAGTTCTTC.

V usage is TRBV21-1 and J usage is TRBJ1-5; TRBD1, the table's D call, lacks a check against the DNA. TRBV21-1 is assigned pseudogene status. CDR3 length: 15 amino acids. CDR3 protein: CASSRQGARGQPQHF. CDR3 DNA: TGTGCCAGCAGCAGGCAGGGGGCGCGCGGTCAGCCCCAGCATTTT.

As regards this clonotype: Given the absence of the conserved phenylalanine or tryptophan at the CDR3 end, a read error is likely. The chain links TRBV6-5 to TRBJ2-7; tentatively, D is TRBD1 or TRBD2 (5 bases each). This CDR3 is 14 amino acids long. The V gene lost 7 bases and the J gene lost 1 base, with 14 bases spanning the gap. The germline V gene has CDR1 MNHEY and CDR2 SVGAGI. The CDR3 nucleotides are TGTGCCAGCAAGGGGACCCTAGGGTCCTACGAGCAGTACTTG. Its protein is CASKGTLGSYEQYL.